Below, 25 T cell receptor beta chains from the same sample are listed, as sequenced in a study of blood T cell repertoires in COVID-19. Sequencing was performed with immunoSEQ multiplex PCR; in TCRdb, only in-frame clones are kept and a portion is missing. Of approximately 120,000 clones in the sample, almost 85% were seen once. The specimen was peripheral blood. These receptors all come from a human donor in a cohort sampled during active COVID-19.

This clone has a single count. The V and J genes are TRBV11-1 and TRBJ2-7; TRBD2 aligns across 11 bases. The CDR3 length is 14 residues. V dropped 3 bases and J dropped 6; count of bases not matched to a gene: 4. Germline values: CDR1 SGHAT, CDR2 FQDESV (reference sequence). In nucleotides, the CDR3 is TGTGCCAGCAGCTTCGGGACTAGCGGCTCCGAGCAGTACTTC. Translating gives CASSFGTSGSEQYF.

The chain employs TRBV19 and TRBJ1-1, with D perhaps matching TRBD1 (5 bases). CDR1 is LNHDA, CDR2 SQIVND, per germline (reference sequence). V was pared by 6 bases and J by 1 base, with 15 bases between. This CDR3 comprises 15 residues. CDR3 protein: CASRGAWMGNTEAFF. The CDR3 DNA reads TGTGCCAGTAGAGGGGCTTGGATGGGGAACACTGAAGCTTTCTTT. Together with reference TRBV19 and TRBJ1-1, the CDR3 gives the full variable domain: DGGITQSPKYLFRKEGQNVTLSCEQNLNHDAMYWYRQDPGQGLRLIYYSQIVNDFQKGDIAEGYSVSREKKESFPLTVTSAQKNPTAFYLCASRGAWMGNTEAFFGQGTRLTVV.

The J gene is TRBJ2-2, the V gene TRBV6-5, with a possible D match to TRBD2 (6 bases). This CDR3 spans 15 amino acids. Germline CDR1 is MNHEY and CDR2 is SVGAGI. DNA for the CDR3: TGTGCACATGGACCCCAGAATCCGGGAGTAGGGGAGCTGTTTTTT. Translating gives CAHGPQNPGVGELFF.

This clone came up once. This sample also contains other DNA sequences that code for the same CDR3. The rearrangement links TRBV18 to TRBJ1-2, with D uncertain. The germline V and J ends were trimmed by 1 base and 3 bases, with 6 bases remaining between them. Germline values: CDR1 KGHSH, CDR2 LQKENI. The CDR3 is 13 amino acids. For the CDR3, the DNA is TGTGCCAGCTCACCACGGGGAGACTATGGCTACACCTTC. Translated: CASSPRGDYGYTF.

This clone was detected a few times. The CDR3 loop is CASSSGYGYTF. In nucleotides, the CDR3 is TGTGCCAGCAGTTCAGGGTACGGCTACACCTTC. The chain links TRBV5-4 to TRBJ1-2, with a possible D match to TRBD1 (5 bases). Trimming left V 5 bases short and J 8 bases short, with 10 bases between. The CDR3 has 11 residues. The germline V gene encodes CDR1 SGHNT and CDR2 YYREEE (reference sequence).

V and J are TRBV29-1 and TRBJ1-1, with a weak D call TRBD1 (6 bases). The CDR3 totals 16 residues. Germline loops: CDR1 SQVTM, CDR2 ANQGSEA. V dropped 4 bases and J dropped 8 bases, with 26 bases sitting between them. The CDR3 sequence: CSVVRRDIATYTEAFF. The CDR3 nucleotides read TGCAGCGTTGTGCGCCGGGACATAGCAACGTATACAGAAGCTTTCTTT.

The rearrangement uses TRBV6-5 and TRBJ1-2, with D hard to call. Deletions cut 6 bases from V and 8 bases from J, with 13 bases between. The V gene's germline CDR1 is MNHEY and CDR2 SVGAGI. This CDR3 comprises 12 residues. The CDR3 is CASSSAGLGYTF. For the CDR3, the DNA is TGTGCCAGCAGCAGTGCCGGGTTAGGCTACACCTTC.

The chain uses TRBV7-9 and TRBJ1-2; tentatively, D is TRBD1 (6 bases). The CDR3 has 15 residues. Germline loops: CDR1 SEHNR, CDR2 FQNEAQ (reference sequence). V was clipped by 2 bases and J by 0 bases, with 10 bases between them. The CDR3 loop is CASSLNGGANYGYTF. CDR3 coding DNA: TGTGCCAGCAGCTTAAATGGGGGCGCTAACTATGGCTACACCTTC.

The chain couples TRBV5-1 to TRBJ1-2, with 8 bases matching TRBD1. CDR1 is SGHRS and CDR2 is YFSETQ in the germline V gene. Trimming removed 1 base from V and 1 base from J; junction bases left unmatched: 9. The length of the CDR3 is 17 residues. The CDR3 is CASSLNPGQEINYGYTF. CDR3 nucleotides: TGCGCCAGCAGCTTGAACCCGGGACAGGAGATTAACTATGGCTACACCTTC.

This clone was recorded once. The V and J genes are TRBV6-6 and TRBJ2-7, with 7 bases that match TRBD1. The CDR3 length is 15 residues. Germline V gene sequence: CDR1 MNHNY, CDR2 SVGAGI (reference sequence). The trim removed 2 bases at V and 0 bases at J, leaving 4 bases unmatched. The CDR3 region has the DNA TGTGCCAGCAGTTACCAACAGGGGCACTCCTACGAGCAGTACTTC. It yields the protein CASSYQQGHSYEQYF.

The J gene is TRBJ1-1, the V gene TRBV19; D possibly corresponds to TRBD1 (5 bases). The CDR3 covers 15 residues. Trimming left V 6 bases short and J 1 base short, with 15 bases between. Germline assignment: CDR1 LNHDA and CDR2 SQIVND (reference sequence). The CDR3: CASRDLGLSNTEAFF. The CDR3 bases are TGTGCCAGTAGGGATCTGGGACTTTCGAACACTGAAGCTTTCTTT.

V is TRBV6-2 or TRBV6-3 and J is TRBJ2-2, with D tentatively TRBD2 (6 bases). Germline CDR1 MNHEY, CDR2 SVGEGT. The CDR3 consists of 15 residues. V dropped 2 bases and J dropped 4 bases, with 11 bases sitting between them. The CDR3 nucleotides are TGTGCCAGCAGTTACACCAGAGCGGGCACCGGGGAGCTGTTTTTT. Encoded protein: CASSYTRAGTGELFF.

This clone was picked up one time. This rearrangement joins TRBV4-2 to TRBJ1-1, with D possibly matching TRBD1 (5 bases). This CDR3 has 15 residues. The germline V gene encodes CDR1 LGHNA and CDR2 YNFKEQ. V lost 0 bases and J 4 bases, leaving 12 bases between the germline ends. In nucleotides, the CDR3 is TGTGCCAGCAGCCAAGAGGCCAGGCAGGGCACTGAAGCTTTCTTT. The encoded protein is CASSQEARQGTEAFF.

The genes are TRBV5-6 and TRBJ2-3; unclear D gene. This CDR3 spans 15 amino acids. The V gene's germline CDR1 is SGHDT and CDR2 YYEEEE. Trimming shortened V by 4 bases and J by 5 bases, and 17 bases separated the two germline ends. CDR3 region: CASSRGPKSRDTQYF. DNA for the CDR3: TGTGCCAGCAGCAGAGGCCCAAAAAGTAGAGATACGCAGTATTTT.

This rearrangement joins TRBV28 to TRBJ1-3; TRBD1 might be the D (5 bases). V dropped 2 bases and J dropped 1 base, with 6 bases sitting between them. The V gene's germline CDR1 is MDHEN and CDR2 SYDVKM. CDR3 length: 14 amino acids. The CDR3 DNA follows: TGTGCCAGCAGTTTACCAGGGTCTGGAAACACCATATATTTT. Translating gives CASSLPGSGNTIYF.

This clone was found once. CDR3 sequence (DNA): TGCGCCAGCAGCTTGGCAGCGGGGGCCAACAATGAGCAGTTCTTC. Translation: CASSLAAGANNEQFF. This chain joins TRBV5-1 and TRBJ2-1; 8 bases are shared with TRBD2. The trim removed 0 bases at V and 5 bases at J, leaving 4 bases unmatched. The CDR3 sequence is 15 residues long. Looked up from germline, CDR1 is SGHRS and CDR2 is YFSETQ. Together with reference TRBV5-1 and TRBJ2-1, the CDR3 gives the full variable domain: KAGVTQTPRYLIKTRGQQVTLSCSPISGHRSVSWYQQTPGQGLQFLFEYFSETQRNKGNFPGRFSGRQFSNSRSEMNVSTLELGDSALYLCASSLAAGANNEQFFGPGTRLTVL.

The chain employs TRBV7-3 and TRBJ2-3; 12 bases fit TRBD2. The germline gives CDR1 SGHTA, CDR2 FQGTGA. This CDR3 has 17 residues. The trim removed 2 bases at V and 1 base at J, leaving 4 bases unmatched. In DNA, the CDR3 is TGTGCCAGCAGCTTACTAGCGGGGGGGCCTGGCACAGATACGCAGTATTTT. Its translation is CASSLLAGGPGTDTQYF. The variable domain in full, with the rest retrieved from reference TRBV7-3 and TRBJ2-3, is GAGVSQTPSNKVTEKGKYVELRCDPISGHTALYWYRQSLGQGPEFLIYFQGTGAADDSGLPNDRFFAVRPEGSVSTLKIQRTERGDSAVYLCASSLLAGGPGTDTQYFGPGTRLTVL.

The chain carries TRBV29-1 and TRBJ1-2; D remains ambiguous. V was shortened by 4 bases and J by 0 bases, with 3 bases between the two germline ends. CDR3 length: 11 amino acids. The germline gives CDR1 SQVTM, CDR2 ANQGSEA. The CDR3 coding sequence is TGCAGCGTTGCAGCTAACTATGGCTACACCTTC. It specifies CSVAANYGYTF.

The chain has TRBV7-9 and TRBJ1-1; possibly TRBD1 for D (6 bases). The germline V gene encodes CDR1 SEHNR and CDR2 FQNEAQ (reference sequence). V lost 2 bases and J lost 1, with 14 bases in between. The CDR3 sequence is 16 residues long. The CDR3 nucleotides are TGTGCCAGCAGCTTAACTGGGAGGGGACAGAACACTGAAGCTTTCTTT. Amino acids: CASSLTGRGQNTEAFF.

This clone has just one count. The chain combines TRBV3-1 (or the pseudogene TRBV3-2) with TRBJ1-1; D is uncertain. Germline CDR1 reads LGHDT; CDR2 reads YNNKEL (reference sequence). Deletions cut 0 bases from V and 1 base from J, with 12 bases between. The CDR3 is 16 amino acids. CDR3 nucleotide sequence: TGTGCCAGCAGCCAAGACCTCCGGGTGAAGAACACTGAAGCTTTCTTT. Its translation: CASSQDLRVKNTEAFF.

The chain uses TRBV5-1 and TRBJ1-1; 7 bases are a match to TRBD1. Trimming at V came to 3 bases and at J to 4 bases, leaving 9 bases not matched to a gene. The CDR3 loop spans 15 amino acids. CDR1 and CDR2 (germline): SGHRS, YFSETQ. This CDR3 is CASSSRQGVATEAFF. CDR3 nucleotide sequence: TGCGCCAGCAGCTCGCGACAGGGAGTCGCCACTGAAGCTTTCTTT.

CDR3 bases: TGTGCCTGGAGCAAAAACGGGGGGGCTCAGCCCCAGCATTTT. It translates to CAWSKNGGAQPQHF. The gene calls are TRBV30 and TRBJ1-5; D perhaps matches TRBD1 (6 bases). The V end lost 3 bases, the J end lost 6 bases, and 15 bases lay between the germline ends. CDR1 GTSNPN and CDR2 SVGIG come from the germline V gene (reference sequence). The CDR3 has 14 amino acids.

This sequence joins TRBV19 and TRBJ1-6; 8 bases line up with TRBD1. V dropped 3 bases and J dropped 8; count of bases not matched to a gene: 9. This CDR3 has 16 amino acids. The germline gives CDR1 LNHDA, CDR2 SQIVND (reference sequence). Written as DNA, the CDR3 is TGTGCCAGTAGTATGGCCTGGACAGGGAGGGATTCACCCCTCCACTTT. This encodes CASSMAWTGRDSPLHF. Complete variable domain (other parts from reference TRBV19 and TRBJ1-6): DGGITQSPKYLFRKEGQNVTLSCEQNLNHDAMYWYRQDPGQGLRLIYYSQIVNDFQKGDIAEGYSVSREKKESFPLTVTSAQKNPTAFYLCASSMAWTGRDSPLHFGNGTRLTVT.

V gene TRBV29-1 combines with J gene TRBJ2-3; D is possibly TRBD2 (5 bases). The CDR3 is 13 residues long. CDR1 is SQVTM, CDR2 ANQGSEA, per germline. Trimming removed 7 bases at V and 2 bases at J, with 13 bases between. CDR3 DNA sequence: TGCAGCGCCATAAGGCTAGCCACAGATACGCAGTATTTT. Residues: CSAIRLATDTQYF.

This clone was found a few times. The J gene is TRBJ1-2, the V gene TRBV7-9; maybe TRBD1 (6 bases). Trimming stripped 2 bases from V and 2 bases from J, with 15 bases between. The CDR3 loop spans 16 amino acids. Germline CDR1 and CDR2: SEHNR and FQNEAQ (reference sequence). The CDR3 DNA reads TGTGCCAGCAGCTTACAGACAGGTCCCCGGAACTATGGCTACACCTTC. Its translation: CASSLQTGPRNYGYTF.